These 25 T cell receptor beta chains originate from one sample sequenced in a study of blood T cell repertoires in COVID-19. Clones were sequenced by immunoSEQ multiplex PCR, and TCRdb holds only the in-frame ones, with some missing. The sample consists of roughly 380,000 clones, more than 70% of them appearing once. Sequences were obtained from peripheral blood. These receptors were obtained from a woman in her sixties or seventies with COVID-19, enrolled during active disease.

The chain links TRBV12-5 to TRBJ2-7; 9 bases align to TRBD1. V dropped 5 bases and J dropped 6; count of bases not matched to a gene: 11. The CDR3 contains 15 residues. From germline, CDR1 is LGHNT and CDR2 FRNRAP. Written as DNA, the CDR3 is TGTGCTAGTGGTAAACCGGGACAGGGCGGGGCCGAGCAGTACTTC. This sequence encodes CASGKPGQGGAEQYF.

The rearrangement links TRBV7-8 to TRBJ2-7; 7 bases agree with TRBD2. The CDR3 is 15 amino acids. Germline V gene sequence: CDR1 SGHVS, CDR2 FQNEAQ. Trimming took 6 bases from V and 2 from J; bases not matched to a gene: 10. The CDR3 loop is CASSKSGAPTYEQYF. DNA of the CDR3: TGTGCCAGCAGTAAAAGCGGGGCCCCAACCTACGAGCAGTACTTC.

This clone was counted a single time. V is TRBV18 and J is TRBJ1-6, with D possibly being TRBD1 (6 bases). The ends were cut back, 5 bases at V and 9 bases at J, with 17 bases in the middle. Per germline, CDR1 KGHSH and CDR2 LQKENI. The CDR3 is made up of 15 amino acids. CDR3 nucleotide sequence: TGTGCCAGCTCATTCACAGGGACGCAGGTTTCACCCCTCCACTTT. Translating it yields CASSFTGTQVSPLHF.

The chain carries TRBV5-4 and TRBJ2-4; TRBD1 agrees at 7 bases. This CDR3 has 15 amino acids. The trim removed 1 base at V and 5 bases at J, leaving 6 bases unmatched. Germline V lookup: CDR1 SGHNT, CDR2 YYREEE (reference sequence). CDR3 loop: CASSLTSGTENIQYF. The DNA of the CDR3 is TGTGCCAGCAGCTTGACTTCCGGGACAGAAAACATTCAGTACTTC.

The CDR3 coding sequence is TGTGCCAGCAGCCTACTAGCGGGGGGGTTGGATGAGCAGTTCTTC. Residues: CASSLLAGGLDEQFF. The chain employs TRBV5-6 and TRBJ2-1, with TRBD2 matching over 13 bases. The trim removed 4 bases at V and 8 bases at J, leaving 6 bases unmatched. The CDR3 runs to 15 residues. Germline CDR1 reads SGHDT; CDR2 reads YYEEEE.

In DNA form, the CDR3 reads TGCGCCAGCAGCGGCGGGTTGAACACTGAAGCTTTCTTT. Translated: CASSGGLNTEAFF. The chain combines TRBV5-1 with TRBJ1-1; D not certain. The CDR3 loop spans 13 amino acids. V lost 4 bases, J lost 0 bases, and 7 bases lay in between. Germline V gene sequence: CDR1 SGHRS, CDR2 YFSETQ.

The V call is TRBV13, the J call TRBJ1-2; D gene ambiguous. V gave up 4 bases and J gave up 7 bases, with 10 bases separating them. This CDR3 is 12 amino acids long. Per germline, CDR1 PRHDT and CDR2 FYEKMQ (reference sequence). The CDR3, as DNA: TGTGCCAGCAGCTCCGTGCCTATTGGCTACACCTTC. Amino acids: CASSSVPIGYTF.

V usage is TRBV28 and J usage is TRBJ1-1; TRBD1 aligns across 7 bases. Unmatched junction bases numbered 9, after V lost 4 bases and J lost 4 bases. From germline, CDR1 is MDHEN and CDR2 SYDVKM. The CDR3 consists of 15 residues. This chain's CDR3 is CASSSYRGRVTEAFF. DNA of the CDR3: TGTGCCAGCAGTTCATACAGGGGCAGGGTCACTGAAGCTTTCTTT.

The count of this clone is one. The chain links TRBV6-5 to TRBJ1-2; D gene unclear. Germline V CDR1 and CDR2: MNHEY, SVGAGI. Trimming left V 0 bases short and J 6 bases short, with 8 bases between. This CDR3 contains 13 residues. The CDR3 here is CASSYSQRDGYTF. The CDR3, as DNA: TGTGCCAGCAGTTACTCCCAGCGGGATGGCTACACCTTC.

The genes are TRBV5-8 and TRBJ2-7; D perhaps matches TRBD1 (5 bases). CDR1 is SGHTS and CDR2 is YDEGEE in the germline V gene. Between the trimmed V and J ends, which lost 3 bases and 6 bases, there was a span of 16 bases. The CDR3 consists of 14 residues. The CDR3 DNA is TGTGCCAGCAGCTCCCGGTTCAGGGTAATCGAGCAGTACTTC. Residues: CASSSRFRVIEQYF.

This sequence joins TRBV19 and TRBJ2-5; tentative D call: TRBD2 (5 bases). Germline V gene lookup returns CDR1 LNHDA and CDR2 SQIVND (reference sequence). Trimming stripped 6 bases from V and 5 bases from J, with 10 bases between. The CDR3 runs 12 residues. Here the CDR3 reads CASRSGLETQYF. The DNA for the CDR3 is TGTGCCAGTAGGAGCGGCCTGGAGACCCAGTACTTC.

J is TRBJ1-1 and V is TRBV6-5; unclear D gene. This CDR3 contains 11 residues. Per the germline V gene, CDR1 is MNHEY and CDR2 is SVGAGI. Deletions cut 4 bases from V and 7 bases from J, with 7 bases between. The CDR3 region is CASSLRDEAFF. CDR3 in DNA: TGTGCCAGCAGTTTGAGAGATGAAGCTTTCTTT.

The chain is built from TRBV7-9 and TRBJ2-7; D may be TRBD2 (6 bases). The CDR3 length is 16 residues. Germline V gives CDR1 SEHNR, CDR2 FQNEAQ (reference sequence). V gave up 3 bases and J gave up 4 bases, with 19 bases separating them. CDR3 sequence reads: CASSLGDSLLGYEQYF. The CDR3 region has the DNA TGTGCCAGCAGCTTGGGGGACTCTCTGTTAGGGTACGAGCAGTACTTC.

The gene calls are TRBV19 and TRBJ1-1, with D tentatively TRBD1 (6 bases). Germline V gene data show CDR1 as LNHDA and CDR2 as SQIVND (reference sequence). The length of the CDR3 is 14 residues. V shed 2 bases and J shed 5 bases, with 12 bases lying between them. CDR3 nucleotide sequence: TGTGCCAGTAGTATACGGACAGCAAGGACTGAAGCTTTCTTT. Its protein is CASSIRTARTEAFF.

V is TRBV19 and J is TRBJ1-1, with 9 nucleotides matching TRBD1. This CDR3 has 17 residues. Germline V lookup: CDR1 LNHDA, CDR2 SQIVND (reference sequence). Unmatched junction bases numbered 6, after V lost 1 base and J lost 0 bases. The CDR3 reads CASSIALDRGLNTEAFF. The CDR3 bases are TGTGCCAGTAGTATAGCCCTGGACAGGGGTTTGAACACTGAAGCTTTCTTT.

This clone was recorded once. The chain links TRBV11-3 to TRBJ2-2, with 7 bases fitting TRBD1. The germline CDR1 and CDR2 sequences are SGHNT and YENEEA. The CDR3 loop spans 15 amino acids. The V segment lost 5 bases and the J segment 1 base; nucleotides outside the gene matches: 4. CDR3 loop: CASSPRTGNTGELFF. CDR3 sequence (DNA): TGTGCCAGCAGCCCCCGGACAGGGAACACCGGGGAGCTGTTTTTT.

This chain uses TRBV5-5 with TRBJ1-6; D call uncertain. Germline CDR1 reads SGHKS; CDR2 reads YYEKEE (reference sequence). Trimming removed 5 bases from V and 1 base from J, with 16 bases in between. This CDR3 region has 17 residues. CDR3 region: CASRPGHGVSYNSPLHF. The CDR3 nucleotides read TGTGCCAGCAGACCTGGGCACGGGGTGTCCTATAATTCACCCCTCCACTTT. Using reference TRBV5-5 and TRBJ1-6 for the parts outside the CDR3, the full variable domain is DAGVTQSPTHLIKTRGQQVTLRCSPISGHKSVSWYQQVLGQGPQFIFQYYEKEERGRGNFPDRFSARQFPNYSSELNVNALLLGDSALYLCASRPGHGVSYNSPLHFGNGTRLTVT.

The V and J genes are TRBV28 and TRBJ2-1; tentative D call: TRBD2 (6 bases). The germline V and J ends were trimmed by 6 bases and 9 bases, with 18 bases remaining between them. This CDR3 has 14 residues. Per germline, CDR1 MDHEN and CDR2 SYDVKM. CDR3 in DNA: TGTGCCAGCAGCGGGGTGGGGGGAATGGGTGAGCAGTTCTTC. Protein product: CASSGVGGMGEQFF.

The chain joins TRBV28 to TRBJ1-5; TRBD1 might be the D (5 bases). This CDR3 is 12 amino acids long. The V end lost 7 bases, the J end lost 7 bases, and 11 bases lay between the germline ends. Per the germline V gene, CDR1 is MDHEN and CDR2 is SYDVKM. This CDR3 is CASIDPGQPQHF. The DNA of the CDR3 is TGTGCCAGCATAGATCCAGGGCAGCCCCAGCATTTT.

This rearrangement joins TRBV5-1 to TRBJ1-1, with a tentative D call TRBD1 (6 bases). The CDR3 extends over 15 amino acids. Germline V gene data show CDR1 as SGHRS and CDR2 as YFSETQ. V was pared by 2 bases and J by 5 bases, with 16 bases between. The CDR3 is CASSFGGPAGTEAFF. CDR3 nucleotides: TGCGCCAGCAGCTTTGGGGGCCCTGCAGGAACTGAAGCTTTCTTT.

The rearrangement joins TRBV27 to TRBJ1-6, with TRBD1 as a possible D gene (5 bases). The CDR3 length is 14 residues. The V gene lost 5 bases and the J gene lost 8 bases, with 13 bases spanning the gap. Germline CDR1 MNHEY, CDR2 SMNVEV (reference sequence). CDR3 DNA sequence: TGTGCCAGCAGTGGGCAGGGTATAGATTCACCCCTCCACTTT. This encodes CASSGQGIDSPLHF.

This sequence joins TRBV18 and TRBJ1-2, with TRBD1 matching 9 bases. J was trimmed by 1 base and V by 3 bases; bases with no gene match: 3. The CDR3 is made up of 15 amino acids. In germline, CDR1 is KGHSH, CDR2 LQKENI. Here the CDR3 DNA reads TGTGCCAGCTCACCTACAGGGGGCAGTAACTATGGCTACACCTTC. This sequence encodes CASSPTGGSNYGYTF.

The chain's CDR3 is CASSRNPGTAILYGYTF. CDR3 coding DNA: TGCGCCAGCAGCCGAAACCCCGGGACAGCGATTCTCTATGGCTACACCTTC. V gene TRBV4-1 combines with J gene TRBJ1-2; 7 bases agree with TRBD1. J was trimmed by 4 bases and V by 4 bases; bases with no gene match: 15. The germline gives CDR1 MGHRA, CDR2 YSYEKL. CDR3 length equals 17 residues.

Comment on this clone: The sample carries other DNA sequences with the same CDR3. The rearrangement joins TRBV6-1 to TRBJ1-1, with D unresolved. Trimming cost V 1 base and J 1 base, with 4 bases left between them. The CDR3 loop spans 13 amino acids. Per germline, CDR1 MNHNS and CDR2 SASEGT. This chain's CDR3 is CASSEVRNTEAFF. The CDR3 DNA reads TGTGCCAGCAGTGAAGTGCGGAACACTGAAGCTTTCTTT.

The genes are TRBV27 and TRBJ2-2, with 7 bases that match TRBD2. The CDR3 is 16 residues long. Unmatched junction bases numbered 2, after V lost 0 bases and J lost 1 base. Germline V CDR1 and CDR2: MNHEY, SMNVEV (reference sequence). CDR3 sequence reads: CASSLSTGGNTGELFF. Here the CDR3 DNA reads TGTGCCAGCAGTTTATCCACGGGGGGGAACACCGGGGAGCTGTTTTTT.